A selection of T cell receptor beta chains follows, all from one sample in a study of shared clonotypes between healthy human individuals. Profiling relied on immunoSEQ multiplex PCR, and the TCRdb table lists in-frame clones only, not all of them. The sample lists fewer than 800,000 clones, about 90% occurring once. Sequencing was done on a sample of naive CD8+ T cells sorted from blood. The source is a young man in good health. Both conserved end residues are part of each CDR3. The D gene is left open where the match is weak. The size of a clone is reported for some rows only, either as once, few or many, or as a class for expanded clones.

CDR3nt,CDR3aa,abundance,v_gene,j_gene,d_gene
TGTGCCAGCAGTTACTCGGTACAGCCCGTCCACAATGAGCAGTTCTTC,CASSYSVQPVHNEQFF,NA,TRBV6-5,TRBJ2-1,NA
TGTGCCAGCAGGGAGGGACGTCAGGCTTTCTTT,CASREGRQAFF,NA,TRBV6-4,TRBJ1-1,NA
TGCGCCAGCAGCCAATTTCAGGGGGCTTACGAGCAGTACTTC,CASSQFQGAYEQYF,NA,TRBV4-1,TRBJ2-7,TRBD1
TGTGCCAGCAGTCCTCCAGATTTCACCGGGGAGCTGTTTTTT,CASSPPDFTGELFF,NA,TRBV28,TRBJ2-2,NA
TGTGCCAGCAGTCCGCGACAGGGGGGGGAGCAGTACTTC,CASSPRQGGEQYF,NA,TRBV28,TRBJ2-7,TRBD1
TGTGCCAGCAGTTCAGGGGTTGGGGGCTACGAGCAGTACTTC,CASSSGVGGYEQYF,NA,TRBV6-5,TRBJ2-7,NA
TGTGCCAGCAGCTTAGATAGCGGGCCCAGAGGACTGGGCAATGAGCAGTTCTTC,CASSLDSGPRGLGNEQFF,NA,TRBV11-2,TRBJ2-1,TRBD2
TGTGCCAGCAGCTTAGCGGCACGACCCTTGGATACGCAGTATTTT,CASSLAARPLDTQYF,NA,TRBV7-2,TRBJ2-3,NA
TGTGCCAGCAGTTACATTCAGGGGACCGGGGAGCTGTTTTTT,CASSYIQGTGELFF,NA,TRBV6-5,TRBJ2-2,NA
TGTGCCAGCAGTTCAAGAAAGCCCCGGGACAGCGCGAACTATGGCTACACCTTC,CASSSRKPRDSANYGYTF,NA,TRBV7-9,TRBJ1-2,TRBD1
TGTGCCAGCAGTTTTACAGGACAGGGGTATGAGACCCAGTACTTC,CASSFTGQGYETQYF,NA,TRBV6-5,TRBJ2-5,TRBD1
TGTGCCAGCAGTGAATGGGGACAGGGGGCTAACACCGGGGAGCTGTTTTTT,CASSEWGQGANTGELFF,once,TRBV6-1,TRBJ2-2,TRBD1
TGTGCCAGCAGTGCCGGGACTAGCGGGAGAAGCTCCTACAATGAGCAGTTCTTC,CASSAGTSGRSSYNEQFF,NA,TRBV28,TRBJ2-1,TRBD2
TGTGCCAGCAGCGATCCGGGACAGGGATTGGACGAGCAGTACTTC,CASSDPGQGLDEQYF,NA,TRBV14,TRBJ2-7,TRBD1